This TCR beta chain was identified during a study of T cell responses to AZD1222 COVID-19 vaccine. Sequencing was performed with immunoSEQ multiplex PCR; in TCRdb, only in-frame clones are kept and a portion is missing. The table lists over 130,000 clones. The CDR3 contains 18 residues. V was pared by 1 base and J by 3 bases, with 19 bases between. Per germline, CDR1 SGHAT and CDR2 FQNNGV. Worth noting for this clone: Its antigen is not identified.

Study observations and caveats: Clonal diversity was possibly underestimated, and the donors were mostly white British, with more females. Sampled repertoires all dated from after the peak T cell response. Recipients of two AZD1222 doses showed rising Spike-specific TCR breadth and depth.

This chain connects TRBV11-2 to TRBJ2-1, with D maybe TRBD2 (7 bases). The receptor was isolated from an adult in good health. The sample taken for sequencing was peripheral blood. The CDR3 sequence is CASSLVSWRGTLYNEQFF. The CDR3 nucleotides are TGTGCCAGCAGCTTAGTATCTTGGCGGGGGACACTCTACAATGAGCAGTTCTTC.